This T cell receptor (beta chain) was captured in a study of regulatory T cells in long-lasting Graves disease. This clonotype was observed a handful of times. Its antigen is as yet unknown. Specified time point: newly diagnosed GD, antithyroid drugs for less than 3 months. PBMC-derived RNA was used for the TCR library. Diagnoses of Graves' disease were made by American Thyroid Association guidelines. The CDR3 loop spans 12 amino acids. Germline lookup yields CDR1 MDHEN and CDR2 SYDVKM. The V end was cut by 2 bases, the J end by 14 bases, with 15 bases between. Whole-study results and caveats: Fewer public clonotypes were shared by new patients (approximately 1,000) than by persistent patients (around 2,900). Persistent Graves' patients possessed reduced TCR diversity relative to recently diagnosed ones.

Researchers made TCR beta libraries by using iRepertoire HTBI primers and running Arm-PCR on CDR3 regions. TCRdb reprocessed the multiplex PCR reads with MiXCR, giving one entry per CDR3 protein. The data hold about 360,000 distinct CDR3 sequences, with around 16% observed a single time. In addition, the sample was reused for a study of T cells in Graves' hyperthyroidism and ophthalmopathy. That study adds: In blood, most of the thyroid clonotypes expanded above 0.001 were also present.

The TCR comes from a woman aged 18-35 years with Graves disease. The rearrangement links TRBV28 to TRBJ2-5; D might be TRBD1 or TRBD2, each matching 6 bases. The material was peripheral blood mononuclear cells (PBMCs), obtained at new diagnosis, from a patient treated with antithyroid drugs. CDR3 coding DNA: TGTGCCAGCAGTTTAAGAGGCCGGGGGCCCTACTTC. It codes for CASSLRGRGPYF.